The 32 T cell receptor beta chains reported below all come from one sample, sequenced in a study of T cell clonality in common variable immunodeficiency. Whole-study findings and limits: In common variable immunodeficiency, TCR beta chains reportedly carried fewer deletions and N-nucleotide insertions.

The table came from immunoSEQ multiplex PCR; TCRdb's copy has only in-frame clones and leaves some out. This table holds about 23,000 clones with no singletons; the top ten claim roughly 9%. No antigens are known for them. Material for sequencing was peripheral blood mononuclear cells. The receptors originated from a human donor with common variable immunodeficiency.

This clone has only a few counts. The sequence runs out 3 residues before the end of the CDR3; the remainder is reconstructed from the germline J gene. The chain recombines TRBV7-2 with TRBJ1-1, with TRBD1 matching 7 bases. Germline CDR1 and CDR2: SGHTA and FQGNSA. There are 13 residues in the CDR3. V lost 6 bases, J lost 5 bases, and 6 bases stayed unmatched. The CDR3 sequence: CASRRTGETEAFF. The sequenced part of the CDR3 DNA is TGTGCCAGCAGGCGAACAGGGGAAACTGAA.

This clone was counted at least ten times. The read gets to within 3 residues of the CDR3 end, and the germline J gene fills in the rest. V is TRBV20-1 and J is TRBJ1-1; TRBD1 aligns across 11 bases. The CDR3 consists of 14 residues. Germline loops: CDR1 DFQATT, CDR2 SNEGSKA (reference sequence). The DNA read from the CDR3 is TGCAGTGCTAGGGTGCCACGGACAGGGGGCTCG. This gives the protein CSARVPRTGGS. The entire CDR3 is CSARVPRTGGSAFF.

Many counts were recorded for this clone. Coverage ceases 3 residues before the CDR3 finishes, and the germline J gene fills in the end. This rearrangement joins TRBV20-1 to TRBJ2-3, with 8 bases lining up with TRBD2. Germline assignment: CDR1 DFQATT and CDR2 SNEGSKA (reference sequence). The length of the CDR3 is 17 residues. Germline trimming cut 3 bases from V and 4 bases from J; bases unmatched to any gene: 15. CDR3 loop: CSARGVVRTSIADTQYF. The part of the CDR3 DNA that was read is TGCAGTGCTAGGGGGGTAGTGCGGACTAGCATCGCAGATACG.

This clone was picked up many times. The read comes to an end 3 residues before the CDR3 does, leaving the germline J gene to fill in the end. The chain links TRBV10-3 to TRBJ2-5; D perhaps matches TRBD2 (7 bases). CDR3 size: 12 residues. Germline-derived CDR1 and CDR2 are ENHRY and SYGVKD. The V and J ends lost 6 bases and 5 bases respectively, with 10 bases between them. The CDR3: CAISEGGETQYF. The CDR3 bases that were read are TGTGCCATCAGCGAGGGGGGGGAGACC.

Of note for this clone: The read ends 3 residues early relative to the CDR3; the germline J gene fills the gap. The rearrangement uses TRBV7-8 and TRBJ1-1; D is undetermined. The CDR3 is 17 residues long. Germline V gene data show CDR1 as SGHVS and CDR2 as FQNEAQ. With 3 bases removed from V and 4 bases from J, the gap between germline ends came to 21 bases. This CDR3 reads CASSFFATRGFPTEAFF. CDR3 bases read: TGTGCCAGCAGCTTCTTTGCGACTAGAGGGTTTCCCACTGAA. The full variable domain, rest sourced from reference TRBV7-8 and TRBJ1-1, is GAGVSQSPRYKVAKRGQDVALRCDPISGHVSLFWYQQALGQGPEFLTYFQNEAQLDKSGLPSDRFFAERPEGSVSTLKIQRTQQEDSAVYLCASSFFATRGFPTEAFFGQGTRLTVV.

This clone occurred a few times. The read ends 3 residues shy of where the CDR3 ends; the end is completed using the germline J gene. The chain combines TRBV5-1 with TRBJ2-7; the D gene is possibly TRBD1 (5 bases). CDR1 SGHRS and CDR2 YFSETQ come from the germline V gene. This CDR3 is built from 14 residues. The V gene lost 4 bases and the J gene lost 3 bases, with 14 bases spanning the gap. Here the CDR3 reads CASSPTALFYEQYF. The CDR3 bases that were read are TGCGCCAGCAGCCCGACAGCCTTATTCTACGAG.

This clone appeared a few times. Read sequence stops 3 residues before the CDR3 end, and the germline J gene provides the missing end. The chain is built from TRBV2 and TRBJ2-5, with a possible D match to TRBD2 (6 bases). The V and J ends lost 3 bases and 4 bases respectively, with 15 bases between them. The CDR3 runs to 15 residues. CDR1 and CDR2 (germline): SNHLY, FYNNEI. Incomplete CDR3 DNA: TGTGCCAGCAGTGATAAGAGACTAGTGTTAGAGACC. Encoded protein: CASSDKRLVLET. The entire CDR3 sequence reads CASSDKRLVLETQYF.

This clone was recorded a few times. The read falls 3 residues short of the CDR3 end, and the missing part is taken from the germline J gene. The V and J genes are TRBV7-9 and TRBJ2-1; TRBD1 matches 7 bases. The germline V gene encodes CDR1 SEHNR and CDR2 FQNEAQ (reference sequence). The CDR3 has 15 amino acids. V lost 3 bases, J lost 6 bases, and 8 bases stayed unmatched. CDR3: CASSLAGGLGNEQFF. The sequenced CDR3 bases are TGTGCCAGCAGCTTGGCAGGGGGTTTAGGCAATGAG.

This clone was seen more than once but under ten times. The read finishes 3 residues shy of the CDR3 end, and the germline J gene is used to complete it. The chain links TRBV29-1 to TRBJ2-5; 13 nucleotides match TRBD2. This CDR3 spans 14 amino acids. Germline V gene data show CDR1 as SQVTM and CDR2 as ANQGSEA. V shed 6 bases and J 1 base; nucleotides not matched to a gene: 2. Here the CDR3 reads CSVGLAGPQETQYF. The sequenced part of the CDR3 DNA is TGCAGCGTGGGACTAGCGGGGCCCCAAGAGACC.

The part of the CDR3 DNA that was read is TGCAGTGCTAGCGGGACTAGTCTTTACGGCGAG. Its translation is CSASGTSLYGE. The complete CDR3 protein is CSASGTSLYGEQYF. The rearrangement uses TRBV20-1 and TRBJ2-7, with 8 bases matching TRBD2. The sequenced fragment ends 3 residues before the CDR3 boundary, so the rest is inferred from the germline J gene. Trimming removed 3 bases from V and 6 bases from J; junction bases left unmatched: 10. Germline-derived CDR1 and CDR2 are DFQATT and SNEGSKA (reference sequence). The CDR3 length is 14 residues.

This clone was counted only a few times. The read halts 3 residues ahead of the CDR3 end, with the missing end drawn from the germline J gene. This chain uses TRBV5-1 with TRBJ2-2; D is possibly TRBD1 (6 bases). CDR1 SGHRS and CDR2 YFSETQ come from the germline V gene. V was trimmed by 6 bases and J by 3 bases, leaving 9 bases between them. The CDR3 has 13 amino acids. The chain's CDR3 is CASNQGHTGELFF. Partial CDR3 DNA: TGCGCCAGCAACCAGGGGCACACCGGGGAG.

The covered CDR3 bases are TGTGCCACCCAAAGGAGAGGACAGGGGTCAGATACG. It is translated as CATQRRGQGSDT. The entire CDR3 protein reads CATQRRGQGSDTQYF. V is TRBV19 and J is TRBJ2-3; TRBD1 aligns across 9 bases. Read coverage stops 3 residues before the CDR3 terminus; the germline J gene supplies the remainder. Germline V CDR1 and CDR2: LNHDA, SQIVND (reference sequence). Unmatched junction bases numbered 12, after V lost 10 bases and J lost 4 bases. The CDR3 contains 15 residues.

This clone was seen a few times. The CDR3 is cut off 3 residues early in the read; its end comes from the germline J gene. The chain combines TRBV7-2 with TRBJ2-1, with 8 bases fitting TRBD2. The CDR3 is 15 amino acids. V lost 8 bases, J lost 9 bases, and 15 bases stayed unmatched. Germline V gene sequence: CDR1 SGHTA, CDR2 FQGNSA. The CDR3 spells CASRPGGGGKGEQFF. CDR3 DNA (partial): TGTGCCAGCCGACCCGGGGGGGGCGGGAAGGGTGAG.

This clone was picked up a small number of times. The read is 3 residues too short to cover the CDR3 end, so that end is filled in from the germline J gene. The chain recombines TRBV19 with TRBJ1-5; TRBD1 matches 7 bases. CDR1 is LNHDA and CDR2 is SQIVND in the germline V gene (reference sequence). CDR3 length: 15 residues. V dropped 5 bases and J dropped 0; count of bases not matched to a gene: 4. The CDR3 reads CASSLTGDSNQPQHF. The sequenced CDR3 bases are TGTGCCAGTAGTTTAACAGGGGATAGCAATCAGCCC.

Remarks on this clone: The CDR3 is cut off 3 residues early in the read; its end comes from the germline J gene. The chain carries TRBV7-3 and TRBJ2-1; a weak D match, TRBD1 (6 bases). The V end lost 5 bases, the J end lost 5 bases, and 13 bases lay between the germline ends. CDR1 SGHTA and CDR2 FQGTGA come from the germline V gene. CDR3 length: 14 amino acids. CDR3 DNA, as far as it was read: TGTGCCAGCAGCCACAGCCAGGGGAACAATGAG. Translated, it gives CASSHSQGNNE. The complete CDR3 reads CASSHSQGNNEQFF.

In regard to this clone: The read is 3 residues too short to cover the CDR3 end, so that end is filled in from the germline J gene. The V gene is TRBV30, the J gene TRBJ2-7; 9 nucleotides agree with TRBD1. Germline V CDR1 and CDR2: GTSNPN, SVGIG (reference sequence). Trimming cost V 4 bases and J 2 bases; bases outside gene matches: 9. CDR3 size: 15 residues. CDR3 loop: CAWTAAGTGTYEQYF. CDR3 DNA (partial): TGTGCCTGGACAGCTGCGGGGACAGGGACCTACGAG. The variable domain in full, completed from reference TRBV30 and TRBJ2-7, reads SQTIHQWPATLVQPVGSPLSLECTVEGTSNPNLYWYRQAAGRGLQLLFYSVGIGQISSEVPQNLSASRPQDRQFILSSKKLLLSDSGFYLCAWTAAGTGTYEQYFGPGTRLTVT.

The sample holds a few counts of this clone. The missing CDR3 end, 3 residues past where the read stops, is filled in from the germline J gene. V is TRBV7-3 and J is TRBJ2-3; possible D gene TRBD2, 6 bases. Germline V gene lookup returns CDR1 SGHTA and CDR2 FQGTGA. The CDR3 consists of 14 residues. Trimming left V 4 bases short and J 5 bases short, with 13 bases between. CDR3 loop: CASSSGLAQDTQYF. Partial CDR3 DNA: TGTGCCAGCAGCTCGGGACTCGCCCAAGATACG.

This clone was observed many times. The sequenced part of the CDR3 DNA is TGCAGTGCCGACCCCGACAGGGGGCCAGACTATGGC. It specifies CSADPDRGPDYG. The full CDR3 reads CSADPDRGPDYGYTF. The V and J genes are TRBV20-1 and TRBJ1-2; 10 nucleotides agree with TRBD1. The CDR3 end lies 3 residues beyond the end of the read and is filled in from the germline J gene. The CDR3 runs 15 residues. With 6 bases clipped from V and 3 bases from J, the junction kept 10 bases outside the gene matches. CDR1 is DFQATT and CDR2 is SNEGSKA in the germline V gene (reference sequence).

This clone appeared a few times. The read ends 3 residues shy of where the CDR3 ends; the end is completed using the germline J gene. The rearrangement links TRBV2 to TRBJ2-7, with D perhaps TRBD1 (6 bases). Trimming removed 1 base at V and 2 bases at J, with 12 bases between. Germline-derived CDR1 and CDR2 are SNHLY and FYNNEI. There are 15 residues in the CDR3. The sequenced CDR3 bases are TGTGCCAGCAGTGAAGATTGGACAGCAGCCTACGAG. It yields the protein CASSEDWTAAYE. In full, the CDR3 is CASSEDWTAAYEQYF.

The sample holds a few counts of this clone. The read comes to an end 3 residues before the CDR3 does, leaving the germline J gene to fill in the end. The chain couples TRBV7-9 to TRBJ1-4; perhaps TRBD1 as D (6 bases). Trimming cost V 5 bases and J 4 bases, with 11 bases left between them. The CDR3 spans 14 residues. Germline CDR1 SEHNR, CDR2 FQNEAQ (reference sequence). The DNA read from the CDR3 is TGTGCCAGCAGCCCAGGACAGAATAATGAAAAA. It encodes CASSPGQNNEK. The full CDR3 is CASSPGQNNEKLFF.

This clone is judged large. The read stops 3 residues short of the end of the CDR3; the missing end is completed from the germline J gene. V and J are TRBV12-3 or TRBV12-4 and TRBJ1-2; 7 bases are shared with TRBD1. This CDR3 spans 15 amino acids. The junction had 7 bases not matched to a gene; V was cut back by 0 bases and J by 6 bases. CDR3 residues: CASSLAGGAGHGYTF. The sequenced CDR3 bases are TGTGCCAGCAGTTTAGCAGGGGGCGCGGGTCATGGC.

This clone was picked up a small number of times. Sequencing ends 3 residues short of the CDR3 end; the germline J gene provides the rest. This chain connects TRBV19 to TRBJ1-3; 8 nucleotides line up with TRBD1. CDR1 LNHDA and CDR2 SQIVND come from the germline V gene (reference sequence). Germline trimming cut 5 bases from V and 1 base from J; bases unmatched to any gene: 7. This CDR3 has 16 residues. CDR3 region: CASSHRTGMSGNTIYF. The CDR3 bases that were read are TGTGCCAGTAGTCATCGGACAGGGATGTCTGGAAACACC. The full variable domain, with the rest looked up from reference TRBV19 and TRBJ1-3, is DGGITQSPKYLFRKEGQNVTLSCEQNLNHDAMYWYRQDPGQGLRLIYYSQIVNDFQKGDIAEGYSVSREKKESFPLTVTSAQKNPTAFYLCASSHRTGMSGNTIYFGEGSWLTVV.

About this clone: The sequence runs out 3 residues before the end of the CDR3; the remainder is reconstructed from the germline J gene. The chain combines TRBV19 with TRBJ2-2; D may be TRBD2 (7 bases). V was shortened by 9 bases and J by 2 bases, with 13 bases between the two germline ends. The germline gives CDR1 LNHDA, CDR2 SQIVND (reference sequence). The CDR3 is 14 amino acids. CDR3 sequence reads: CASRGGINTGELFF. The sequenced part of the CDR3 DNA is TGTGCCAGCAGGGGAGGGATAAACACCGGGGAG.

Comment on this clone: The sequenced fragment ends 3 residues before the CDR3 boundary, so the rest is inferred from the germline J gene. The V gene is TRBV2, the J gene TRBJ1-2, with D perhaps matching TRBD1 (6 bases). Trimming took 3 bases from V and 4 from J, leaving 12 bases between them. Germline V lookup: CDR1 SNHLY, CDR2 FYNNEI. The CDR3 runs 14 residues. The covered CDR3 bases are TGTGCCAGCAGTGAGGGGGGGCAGGGCTATGGC. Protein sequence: CASSEGGQGYG. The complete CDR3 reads CASSEGGQGYGYTF.

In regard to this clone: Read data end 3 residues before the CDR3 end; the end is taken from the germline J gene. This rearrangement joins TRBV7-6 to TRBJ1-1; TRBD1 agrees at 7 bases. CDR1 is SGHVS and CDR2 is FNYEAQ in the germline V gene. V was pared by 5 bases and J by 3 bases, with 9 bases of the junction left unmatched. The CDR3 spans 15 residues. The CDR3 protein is CASSNNRGQHTEAFF. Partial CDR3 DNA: TGTGCCAGCAGCAATAACAGGGGACAACACACTGAA.

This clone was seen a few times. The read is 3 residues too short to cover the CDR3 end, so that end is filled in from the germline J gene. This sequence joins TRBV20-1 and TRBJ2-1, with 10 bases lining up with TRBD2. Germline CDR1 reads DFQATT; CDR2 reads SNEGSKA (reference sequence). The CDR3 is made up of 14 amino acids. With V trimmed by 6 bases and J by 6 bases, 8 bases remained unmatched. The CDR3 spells CSAQSASGSNEQFF. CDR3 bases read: TGCAGTGCCCAGAGCGCTAGCGGGAGCAATGAG.

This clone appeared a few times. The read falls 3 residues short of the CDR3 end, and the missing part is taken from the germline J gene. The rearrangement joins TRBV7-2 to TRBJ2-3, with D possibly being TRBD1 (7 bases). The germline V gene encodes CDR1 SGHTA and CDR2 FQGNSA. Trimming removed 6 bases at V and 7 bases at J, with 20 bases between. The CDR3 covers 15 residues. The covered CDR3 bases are TGTGCCAGCAGATTTGGCACGGAGGGGGCTTATACG. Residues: CASRFGTEGAYT. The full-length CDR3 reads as CASRFGTEGAYTQYF.

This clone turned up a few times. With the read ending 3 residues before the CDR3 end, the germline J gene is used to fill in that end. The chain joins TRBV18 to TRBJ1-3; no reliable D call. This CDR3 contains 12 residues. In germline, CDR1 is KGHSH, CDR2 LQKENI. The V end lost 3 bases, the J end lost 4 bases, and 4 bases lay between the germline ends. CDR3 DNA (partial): TGTGCCAGCTCACCGGGCGGAAACACC. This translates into CASSPGGNT. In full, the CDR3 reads CASSPGGNTIYF.

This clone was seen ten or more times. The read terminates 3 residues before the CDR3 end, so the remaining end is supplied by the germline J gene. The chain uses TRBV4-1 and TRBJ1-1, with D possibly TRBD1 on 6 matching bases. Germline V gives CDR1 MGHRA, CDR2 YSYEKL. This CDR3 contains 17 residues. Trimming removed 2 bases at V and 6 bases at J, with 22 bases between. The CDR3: CASSQRGRGAVYSEAFF. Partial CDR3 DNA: TGCGCCAGCAGCCAAAGGGGGAGGGGCGCCGTATACTCTGAA.

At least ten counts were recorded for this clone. The part of the CDR3 DNA that was read is TGCGCCAGCAGCATCGGGGGACAGGAGCCCTATGGC. This translates into CASSIGGQEPYG. The full CDR3 sequence reads CASSIGGQEPYGYTF. The chain couples TRBV5-1 to TRBJ1-2; 8 bases map to TRBD1. The sequenced fragment ends 3 residues before the CDR3 boundary, so the rest is inferred from the germline J gene. V dropped 4 bases and J dropped 4; count of bases not matched to a gene: 9. The CDR3 runs to 15 residues. Germline-derived CDR1 and CDR2 are SGHRS and YFSETQ.

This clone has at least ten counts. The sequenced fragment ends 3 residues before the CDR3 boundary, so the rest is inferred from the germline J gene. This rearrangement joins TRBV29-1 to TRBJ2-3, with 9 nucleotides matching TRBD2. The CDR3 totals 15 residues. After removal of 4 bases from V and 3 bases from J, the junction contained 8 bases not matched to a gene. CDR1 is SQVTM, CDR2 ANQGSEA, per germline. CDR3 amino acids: CSVAIAGVVTDTQYF. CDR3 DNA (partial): TGCAGCGTTGCGATAGCGGGGGTAGTGACAGATACG.

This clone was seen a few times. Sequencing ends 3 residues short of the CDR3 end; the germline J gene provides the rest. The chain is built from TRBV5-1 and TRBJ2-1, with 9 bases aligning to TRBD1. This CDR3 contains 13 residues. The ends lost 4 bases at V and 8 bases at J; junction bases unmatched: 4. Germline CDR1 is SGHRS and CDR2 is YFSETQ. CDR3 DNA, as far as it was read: TGCGCCAGCAGCGGGGACAGGGTCCATGAG. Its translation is CASSGDRVHE. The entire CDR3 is CASSGDRVHEQFF.